The T cell receptor (beta chain) under discussion was sequenced for a study of molecular identifiers for immune sequencing clone quantification. Overall study findings and caveats: In naive cells, clones above 20 RNA copies held under 1% of molecules, whereas in effector cells they held over 98%. Clone sizes that are highly expanded could be underestimated when identical TCR molecules share a barcode.

For bulk TCR libraries, previously described methods and listed TCR primers were used. TCRdb passed the PCR reads through MiXCR, listing each CDR3 protein once. Altogether more than 85,000 distinct CDR3 sequences are present, around 30% being singletons, with the ten largest covering about 9.7%. Source material for naive CD8 libraries was roughly 20,000 to 1,100,000 sorted cells, with 10%, 30% or 50% RNA. Notes on this clonotype: Its cognate antigen is unknown. At one boundary the junction diverges from the germline segment, which might be a read error.

This CDR3 contains 13 residues. This clonotype originated in a human donor in good health. Some libraries in this study had Jurkat cell RNA spiked in. Sequencing was done on a sample of naive CD8+ T cells from blood, with Jurkat cell RNA spiked in. Subset given: FACS-sorted CD8+CD4-CCR7+CD45RA+ naive T cells. The gene calls are TRBV12-3 or TRBV12-4 and TRBJ2-1; a weak D match, TRBD2 (5 bases). The chain's CDR3 is CASSYSDRDEQLF. The CDR3 region has the DNA TGTGCCAGCAGCTATTCGGACCGGGATGAGCAGCTCTTC.